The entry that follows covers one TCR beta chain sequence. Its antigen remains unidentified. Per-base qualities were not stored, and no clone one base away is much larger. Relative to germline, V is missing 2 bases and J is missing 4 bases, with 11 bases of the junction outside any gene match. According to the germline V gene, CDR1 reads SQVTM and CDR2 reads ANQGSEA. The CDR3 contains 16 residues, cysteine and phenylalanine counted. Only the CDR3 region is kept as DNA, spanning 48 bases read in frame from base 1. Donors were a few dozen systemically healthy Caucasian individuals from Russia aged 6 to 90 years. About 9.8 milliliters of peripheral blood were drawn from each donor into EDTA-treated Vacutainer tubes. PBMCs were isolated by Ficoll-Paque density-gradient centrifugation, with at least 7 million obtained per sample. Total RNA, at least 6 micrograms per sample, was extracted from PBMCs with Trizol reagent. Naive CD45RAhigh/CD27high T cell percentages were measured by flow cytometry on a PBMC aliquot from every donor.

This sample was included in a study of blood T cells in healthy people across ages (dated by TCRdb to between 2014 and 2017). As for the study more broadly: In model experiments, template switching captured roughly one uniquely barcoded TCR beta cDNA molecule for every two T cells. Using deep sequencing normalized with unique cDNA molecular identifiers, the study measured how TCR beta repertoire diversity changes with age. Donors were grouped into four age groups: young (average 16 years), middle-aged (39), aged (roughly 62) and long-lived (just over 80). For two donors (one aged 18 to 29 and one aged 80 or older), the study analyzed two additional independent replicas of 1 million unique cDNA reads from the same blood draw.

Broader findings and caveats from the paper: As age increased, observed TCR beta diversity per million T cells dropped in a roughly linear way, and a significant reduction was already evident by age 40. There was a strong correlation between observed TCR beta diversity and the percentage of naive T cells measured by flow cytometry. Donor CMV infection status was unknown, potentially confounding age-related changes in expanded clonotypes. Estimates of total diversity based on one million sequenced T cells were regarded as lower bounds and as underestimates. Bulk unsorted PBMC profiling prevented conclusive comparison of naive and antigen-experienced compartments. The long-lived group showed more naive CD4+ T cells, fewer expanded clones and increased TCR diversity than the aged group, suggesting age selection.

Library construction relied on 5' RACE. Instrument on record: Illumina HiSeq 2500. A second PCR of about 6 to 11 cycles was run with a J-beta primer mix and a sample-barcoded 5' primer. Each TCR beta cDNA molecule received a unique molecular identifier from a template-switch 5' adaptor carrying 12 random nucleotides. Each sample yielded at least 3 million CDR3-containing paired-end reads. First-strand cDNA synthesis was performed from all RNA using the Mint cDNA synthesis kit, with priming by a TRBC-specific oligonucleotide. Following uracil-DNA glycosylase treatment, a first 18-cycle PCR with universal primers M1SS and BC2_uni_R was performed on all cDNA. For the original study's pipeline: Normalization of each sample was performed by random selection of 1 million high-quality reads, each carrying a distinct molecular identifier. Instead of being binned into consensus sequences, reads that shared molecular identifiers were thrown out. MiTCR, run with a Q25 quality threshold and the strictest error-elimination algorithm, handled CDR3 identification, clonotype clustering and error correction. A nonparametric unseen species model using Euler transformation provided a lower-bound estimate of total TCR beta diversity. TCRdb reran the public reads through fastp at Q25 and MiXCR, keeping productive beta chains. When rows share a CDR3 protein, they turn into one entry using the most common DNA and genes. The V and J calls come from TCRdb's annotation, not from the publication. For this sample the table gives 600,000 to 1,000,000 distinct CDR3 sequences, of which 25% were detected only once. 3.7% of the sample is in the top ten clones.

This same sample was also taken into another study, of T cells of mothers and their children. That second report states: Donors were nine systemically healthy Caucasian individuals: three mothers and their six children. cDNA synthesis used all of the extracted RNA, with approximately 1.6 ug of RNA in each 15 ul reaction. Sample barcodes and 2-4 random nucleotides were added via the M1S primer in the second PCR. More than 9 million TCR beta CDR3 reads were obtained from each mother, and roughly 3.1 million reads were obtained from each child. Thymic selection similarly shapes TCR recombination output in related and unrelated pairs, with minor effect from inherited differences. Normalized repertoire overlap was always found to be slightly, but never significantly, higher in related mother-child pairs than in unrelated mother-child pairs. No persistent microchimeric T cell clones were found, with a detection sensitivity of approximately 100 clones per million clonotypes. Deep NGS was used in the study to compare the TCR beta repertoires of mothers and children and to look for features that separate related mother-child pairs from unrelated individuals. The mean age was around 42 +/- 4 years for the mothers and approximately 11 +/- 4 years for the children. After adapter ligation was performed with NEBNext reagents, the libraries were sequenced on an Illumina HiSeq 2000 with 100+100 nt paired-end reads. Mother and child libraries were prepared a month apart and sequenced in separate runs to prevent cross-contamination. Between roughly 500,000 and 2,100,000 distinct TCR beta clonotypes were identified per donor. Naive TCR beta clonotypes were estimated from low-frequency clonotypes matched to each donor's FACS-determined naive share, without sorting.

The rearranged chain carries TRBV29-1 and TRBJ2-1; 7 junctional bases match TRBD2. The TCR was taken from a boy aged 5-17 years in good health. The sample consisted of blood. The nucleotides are TGCAGCGTTGAACCTTACGGGGAGGGGTTATACAATGAGCAGTTCTTC. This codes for CSVEPYGEGLYNEQFF.